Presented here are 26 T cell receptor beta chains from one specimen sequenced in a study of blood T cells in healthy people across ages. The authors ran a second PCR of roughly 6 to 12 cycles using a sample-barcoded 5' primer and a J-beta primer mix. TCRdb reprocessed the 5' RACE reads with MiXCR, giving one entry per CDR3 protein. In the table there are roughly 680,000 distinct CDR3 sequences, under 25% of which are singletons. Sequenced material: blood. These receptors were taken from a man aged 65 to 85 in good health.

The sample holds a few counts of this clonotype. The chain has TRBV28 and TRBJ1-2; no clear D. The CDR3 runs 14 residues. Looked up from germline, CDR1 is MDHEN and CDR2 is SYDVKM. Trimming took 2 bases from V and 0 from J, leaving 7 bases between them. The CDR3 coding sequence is TGTGCCAGCAGTTTAGAACTCCCTAACTATGGCTACACCTTC. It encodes CASSLELPNYGYTF.

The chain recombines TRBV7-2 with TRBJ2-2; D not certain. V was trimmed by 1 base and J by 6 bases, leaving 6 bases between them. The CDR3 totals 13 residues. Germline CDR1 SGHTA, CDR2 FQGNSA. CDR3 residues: CASSLGVAGELFF. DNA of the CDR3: TGTGCCAGCAGCTTAGGAGTGGCCGGGGAGCTGTTTTTT.

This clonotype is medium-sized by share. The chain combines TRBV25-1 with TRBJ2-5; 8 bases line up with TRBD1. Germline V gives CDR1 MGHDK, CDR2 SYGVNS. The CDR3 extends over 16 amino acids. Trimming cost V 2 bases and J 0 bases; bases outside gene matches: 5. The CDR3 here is CASSEAGDRYQETQYF. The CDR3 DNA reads TGTGCCAGCAGTGAAGCCGGGGACAGGTACCAAGAGACCCAGTACTTC.

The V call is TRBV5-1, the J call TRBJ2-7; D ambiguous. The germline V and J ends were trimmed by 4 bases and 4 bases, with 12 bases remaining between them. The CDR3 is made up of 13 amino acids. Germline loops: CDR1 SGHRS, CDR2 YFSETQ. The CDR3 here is CASSPNEGYEQYF. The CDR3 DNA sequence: TGCGCCAGCAGCCCCAATGAAGGATACGAGCAGTACTTC.

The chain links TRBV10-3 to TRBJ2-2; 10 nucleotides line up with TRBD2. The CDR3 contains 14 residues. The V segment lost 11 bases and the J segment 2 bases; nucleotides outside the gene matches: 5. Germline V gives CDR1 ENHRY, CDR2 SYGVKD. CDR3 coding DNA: TGTGCCGTTGTAGCGGGAGGTAACACCGGGGAGCTGTTTTTT. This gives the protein CAVVAGGNTGELFF.

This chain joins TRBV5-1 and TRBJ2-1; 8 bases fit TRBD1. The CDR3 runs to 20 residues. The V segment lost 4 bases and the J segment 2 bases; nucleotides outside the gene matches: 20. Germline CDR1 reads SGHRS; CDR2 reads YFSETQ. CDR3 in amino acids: CASSIPGISTSGGPYNEQFF. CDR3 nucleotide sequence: TGCGCCAGCAGCATTCCCGGGATTAGCACCTCAGGGGGCCCCTACAATGAGCAGTTCTTC. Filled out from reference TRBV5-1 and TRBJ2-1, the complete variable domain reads KAGVTQTPRYLIKTRGQQVTLSCSPISGHRSVSWYQQTPGQGLQFLFEYFSETQRNKGNFPGRFSGRQFSNSRSEMNVSTLELGDSALYLCASSIPGISTSGGPYNEQFFGPGTRLTVL.

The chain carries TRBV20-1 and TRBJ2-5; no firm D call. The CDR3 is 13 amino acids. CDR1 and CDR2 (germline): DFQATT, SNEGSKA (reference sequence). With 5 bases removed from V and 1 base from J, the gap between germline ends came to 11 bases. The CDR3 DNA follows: TGCAGTGCTCCTCCTTGGGGCCAAGAGACCCAGTACTTC. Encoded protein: CSAPPWGQETQYF.

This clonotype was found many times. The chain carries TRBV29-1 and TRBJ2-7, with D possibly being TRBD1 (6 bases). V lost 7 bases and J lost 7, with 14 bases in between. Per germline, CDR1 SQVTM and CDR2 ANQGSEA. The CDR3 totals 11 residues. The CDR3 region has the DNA TGCAGCGCATACAGGGATGGGGAGCAGTACTTC. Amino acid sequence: CSAYRDGEQYF.

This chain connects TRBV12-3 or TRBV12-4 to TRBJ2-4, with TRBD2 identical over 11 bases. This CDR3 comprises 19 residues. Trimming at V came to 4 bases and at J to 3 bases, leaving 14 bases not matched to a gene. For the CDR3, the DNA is TGTGCCAGCAGTTACCTTGGGACTAGCGGAGTGGTTGACAAAAACATTCAGTACTTC. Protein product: CASSYLGTSGVVDKNIQYF.

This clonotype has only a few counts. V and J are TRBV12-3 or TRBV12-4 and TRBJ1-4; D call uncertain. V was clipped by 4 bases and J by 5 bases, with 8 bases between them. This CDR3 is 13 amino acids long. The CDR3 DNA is TGTGCCAGCAGTTGGACGGAGAATGAAAAACTGTTTTTT. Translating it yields CASSWTENEKLFF.

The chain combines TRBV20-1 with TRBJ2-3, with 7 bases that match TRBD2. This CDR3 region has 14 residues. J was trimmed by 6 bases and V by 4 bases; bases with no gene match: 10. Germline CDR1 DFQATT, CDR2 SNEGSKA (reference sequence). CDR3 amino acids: CSATSSGTIDTQYF. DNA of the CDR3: TGCAGTGCTACATCTTCCGGGACTATTGATACGCAGTATTTT.

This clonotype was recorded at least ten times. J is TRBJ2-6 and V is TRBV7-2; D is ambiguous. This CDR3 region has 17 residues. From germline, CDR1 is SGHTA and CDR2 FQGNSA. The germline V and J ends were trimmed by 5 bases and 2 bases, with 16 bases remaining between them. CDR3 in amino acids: CASSPQTSSAGANVLTF. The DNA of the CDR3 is TGTGCCAGCAGCCCTCAGACAAGCTCCGCTGGGGCCAACGTCCTGACTTTC.

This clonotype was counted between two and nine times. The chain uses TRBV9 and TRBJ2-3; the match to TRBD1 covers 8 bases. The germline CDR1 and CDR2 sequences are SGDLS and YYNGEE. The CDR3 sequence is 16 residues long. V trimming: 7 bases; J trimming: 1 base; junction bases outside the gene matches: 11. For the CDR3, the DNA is TGTGCCAGCGCCCCCGGCGGACAGGGCGGCACAGATACGCAGTATTTT. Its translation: CASAPGGQGGTDTQYF.

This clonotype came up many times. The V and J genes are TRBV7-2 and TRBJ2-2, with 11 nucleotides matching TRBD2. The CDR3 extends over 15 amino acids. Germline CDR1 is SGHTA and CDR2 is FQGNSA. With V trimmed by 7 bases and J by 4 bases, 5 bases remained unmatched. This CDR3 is CASTLLAGATGELFF. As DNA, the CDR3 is TGTGCCAGCACATTACTAGCGGGAGCCACCGGGGAGCTGTTTTTT.

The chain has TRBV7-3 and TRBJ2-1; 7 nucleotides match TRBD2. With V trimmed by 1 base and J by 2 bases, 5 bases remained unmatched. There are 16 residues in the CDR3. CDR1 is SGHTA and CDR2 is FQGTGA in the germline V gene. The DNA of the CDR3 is TGTGCCAGCAGCTTAATTACCGGGAGGCCCTACAATGAGCAGTTCTTC. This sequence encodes CASSLITGRPYNEQFF.

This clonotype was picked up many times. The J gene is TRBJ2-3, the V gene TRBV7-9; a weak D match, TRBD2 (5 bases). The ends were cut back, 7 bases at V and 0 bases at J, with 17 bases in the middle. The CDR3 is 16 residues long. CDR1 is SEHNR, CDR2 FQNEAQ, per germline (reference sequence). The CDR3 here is CASTSFERPSTDTQYF. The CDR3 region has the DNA TGTGCCAGCACCTCTTTTGAGCGGCCTAGCACAGATACGCAGTATTTT. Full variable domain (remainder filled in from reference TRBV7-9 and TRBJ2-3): DTGVSQNPRHKITKRGQNVTFRCDPISEHNRLYWYRQTLGQGPEFLTYFQNEAQLEKSRLLSDRFSAERPKGSFSTLEIQRTEQGDSAMYLCASTSFERPSTDTQYFGPGTRLTVL.

The CDR3: CASSPTSGSSDTQYF. The CDR3 DNA reads as TGTGCCAGCTCACCGACTAGCGGGAGTTCAGATACGCAGTATTTT. The rearrangement uses TRBV18 and TRBJ2-3, with 12 positions matching TRBD2. Germline V gives CDR1 KGHSH, CDR2 LQKENI. V lost 3 bases, J lost 4 bases, and 2 bases stayed unmatched. The CDR3 is 15 residues long.

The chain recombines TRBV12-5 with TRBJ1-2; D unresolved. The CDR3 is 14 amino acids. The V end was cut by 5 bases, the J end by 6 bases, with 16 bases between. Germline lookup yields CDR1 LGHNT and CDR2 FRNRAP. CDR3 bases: TGTGCTAGTGGTGAAAACAGCCTTCTTGATGGCTACACCTTC. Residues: CASGENSLLDGYTF.

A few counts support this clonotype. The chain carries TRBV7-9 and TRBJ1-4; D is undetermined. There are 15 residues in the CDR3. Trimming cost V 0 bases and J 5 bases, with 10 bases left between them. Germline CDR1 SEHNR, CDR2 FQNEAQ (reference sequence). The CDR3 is CASSLASSENEKLFF. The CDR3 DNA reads TGTGCCAGCAGCTTAGCGTCGTCGGAGAATGAAAAACTGTTTTTT.

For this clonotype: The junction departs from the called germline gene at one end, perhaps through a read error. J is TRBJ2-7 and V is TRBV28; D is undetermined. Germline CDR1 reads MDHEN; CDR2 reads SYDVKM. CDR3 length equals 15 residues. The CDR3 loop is CTSSPPNLPSYEQYF. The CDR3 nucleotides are TGTACCAGCAGCCCCCCCAATCTACCCTCCTACGAGCAGTACTTC.

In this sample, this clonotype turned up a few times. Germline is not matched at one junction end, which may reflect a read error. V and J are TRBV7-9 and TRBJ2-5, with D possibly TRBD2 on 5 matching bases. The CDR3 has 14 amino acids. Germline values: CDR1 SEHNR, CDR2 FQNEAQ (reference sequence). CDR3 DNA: TGTGCCAGCAGCTTAGTCAGGTTGGGAGAGGCCCAGTACTTC. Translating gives CASSLVRLGEAQYF. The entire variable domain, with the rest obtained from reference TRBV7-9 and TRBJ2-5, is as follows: DTGVSQNPRHKITKRGQNVTFRCDPISEHNRLYWYRQTLGQGPEFLTYFQNEAQLEKSRLLSDRFSAERPKGSFSTLEIQRTEQGDSAMYLCASSLVRLGEAQYFGPGTRLLVL.

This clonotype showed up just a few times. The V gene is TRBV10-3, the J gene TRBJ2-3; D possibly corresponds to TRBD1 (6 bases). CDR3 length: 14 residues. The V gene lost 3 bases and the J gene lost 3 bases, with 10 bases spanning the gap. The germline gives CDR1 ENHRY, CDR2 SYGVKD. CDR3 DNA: TGTGCCATCAGTGAAACAGGGTATACAGATACGCAGTATTTT. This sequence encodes CAISETGYTDTQYF.

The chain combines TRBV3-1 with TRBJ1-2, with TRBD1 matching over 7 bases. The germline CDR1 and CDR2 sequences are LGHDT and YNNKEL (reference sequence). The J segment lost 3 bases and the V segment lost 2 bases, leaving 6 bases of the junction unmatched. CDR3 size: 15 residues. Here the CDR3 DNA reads TGTGCCAGCAGCCAAACAGGGGAGAGGTACTATGGCTACACCTTC. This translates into CASSQTGERYYGYTF. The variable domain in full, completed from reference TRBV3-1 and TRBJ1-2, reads DTAVSQTPKYLVTQMGNDKSIKCEQNLGHDTMYWYKQDSKKFLKIMFSYNNKELIINETVPNRFSPKSPDKAHLNLHINSLELGDSAVYFCASSQTGERYYGYTFGSGTRLTVV.

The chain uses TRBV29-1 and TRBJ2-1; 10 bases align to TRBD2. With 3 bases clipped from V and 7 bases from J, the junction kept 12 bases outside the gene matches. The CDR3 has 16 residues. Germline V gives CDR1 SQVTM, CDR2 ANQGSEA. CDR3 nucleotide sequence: TGCAGCGTTGAGGGCCCTAGCGGGAGTCTGGGGAATGAGCAGTTCTTC. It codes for CSVEGPSGSLGNEQFF.

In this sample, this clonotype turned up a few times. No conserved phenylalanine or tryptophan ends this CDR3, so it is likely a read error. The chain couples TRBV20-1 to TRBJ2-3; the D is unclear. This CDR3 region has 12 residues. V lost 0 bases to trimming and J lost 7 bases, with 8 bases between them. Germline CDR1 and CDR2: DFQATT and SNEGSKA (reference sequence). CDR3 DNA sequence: TGCAGTGCTAGAGAGGAAAGTCATACGCAGTATTCT. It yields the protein CSAREESHTQYS.

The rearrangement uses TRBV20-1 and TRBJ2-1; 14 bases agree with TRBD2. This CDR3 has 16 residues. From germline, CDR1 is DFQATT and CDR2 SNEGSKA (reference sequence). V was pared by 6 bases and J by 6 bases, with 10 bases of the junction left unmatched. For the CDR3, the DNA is TGCAGTGCACCCGGACTAGCGGGAGGTGGACGCAATGAGCAGTTCTTC. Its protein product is CSAPGLAGGGRNEQFF.